This TCR beta chain was captured in a study of T cells in Graves' hyperthyroidism and ophthalmopathy. Study as a whole: Blood from the periphery was taken at initial diagnosis, before any treatment. Regarding the study as a whole: Expanded thyroid clonotypes (above 0.001) were mostly also found in blood. Ophthalmopathy was told apart from stable hyperthyroidism by a 13 V-J model.

The TCR beta CDR3 regions underwent amplification using RNA transcripts as the source. The HTBI primer set drove a first-round RT-PCR of the TCR CDR3. Using its own MiXCR run on the multiplex PCR reads, TCRdb lists one record per CDR3 protein. The sample carries roughly 640,000 distinct CDR3 sequences, roughly 15% recorded once. CDR3 size: 15 residues. CDR1 SEHNR and CDR2 FQNEAQ come from the germline V gene (reference sequence). With respect to this clonotype: The antigen remains undetermined. One end of the junction does not line up with germline, which may come from a read error.

Reasons for excluding patients were uncontrolled infection, other autoimmune disease, pregnancy or lactation. This TCR was sampled from a middle-aged woman with Graves' ophthalmopathy. The gene calls are TRBV7-9 and TRBJ2-5; D is ambiguous. The specimen sequenced was blood. The CDR3 coding sequence is TGTGCCAGCAGCGTCGGGTGGCAGCCACAAGAGACCCAGCACTTC. Its protein is CASSVGWQPQETQHF.